This T cell receptor (beta chain) stems from a study of CD8+ T cells in alopecia areata (dated by TCRdb to about 2018). Background for the entire study: Treated patients were enrolled in an open-label pilot trial of oral tofacitinib at 5 to 10 mg twice daily for moderate-to-severe alopecia areata. Patients received tofacitinib for 6 to 18 months and were then followed off drug for 6 months to check for delayed response and recurrence. For the treated patients, the SALT score, which quantifies what percentage of scalp surface area is affected, served as the measure of disease severity. The study used high-throughput TCRbeta sequencing to examine T cell clonal expansion in alopecia areata, in both the C3H/HeJ mouse model and human patients. In humans, TCRbeta sequencing was performed on scalp tissue and on sorted CD4+ and CD8+ peripheral blood T cells from healthy controls and from patients with patchy or totalis/universalis alopecia areata. Tofacitinib-treated patients had biopsies at baseline and at 4 and 24 weeks of treatment, with a later scalp biopsy in several patients. Clonality in the scalp was compared among normal scalp (n=4), patchy alopecia areata scalp (n=8), and alopecia totalis/universalis scalp (n=8). RNA came from the PAXgene miRNA kit for fixed scalp, the miRNeasy kit for PBMCs, and the RNeasy kit for mouse skin. immunoSEQ multiplex PCR using 35 Vbeta forward primers and 13 Jbeta reverse primers was used to amplify TCRbeta CDR3 regions.

What the research found in general, with its limitations: Compared with mice, TCR sequences shared between patients were less clear, possibly partly because of HLA diversity across the patient population. The treated cohort was small, with a single nonresponder, so links between baseline CD8+ expansion and response need larger studies. Unlike mouse skin, which is dominated by gammadelta T cells, normal human skin has resident alphabeta T cells that are also sequenced, and this complicates analysis of the scalp TCR repertoire. During tofacitinib treatment, many expanded lesional clones stuck around in both scalp and blood, and this persistence may partly explain why relapse happens after treatment is stopped. Scalp clonality and the number of expanded CD8+ clones among the top 100 scalp clones were significantly decreased by tofacitinib. Higher clonality and more expanded CD8+ clones were observed in lesional scalp than in normal scalp, particularly in alopecia totalis/universalis, a finding suggestive of antigenic drive.

The treatment or condition label of this sample denotes: oral pan-JAK inhibitor, 5-10 mg twice daily. Lesional scalp punch biopsies and peripheral blood were obtained from alopecia areata patients. After PBMCs were isolated by density centrifugation and stained for CD3, CD4 and CD8, a FACSAria was used to sort CD4+ and CD8+ T cells. To prepare the library, the immunoSEQ multiplex PCR assay was applied. To provide template for TCR sequencing, every sample had RNA extracted and reverse transcribed into cDNA. SuperScript III was used for first-strand cDNA synthesis, primed with a 2:1 mix of oligo-dT and random hexamers. A synthetic immune receptor repertoire was used to assess amplification bias, and residual bias was removed computationally. In the authors' own workflow: Raw reads were preprocessed to remove errors, and CDR3 was defined according to IMGT conventions as the region from the conserved cysteine to phenylalanine. Clonality was calculated as 1 minus Shannon entropy normalized by log2 of the number of productive unique TCRs. Whether scalp clones were CD4 or CD8 was inferred by matching scalp TCRbeta sequences against CD4 and CD8 repertoires sorted from blood. TCRdb stores this immuneACCESS table with in-frame sequences only. Part of the clones is absent; in the studies checked, under half of the shortfall reflects unresolved V genes, and no reason is known for the rest. V, J and clone size were drawn from that table, and D and trimming were deduced from the DNA. In this sample the table shows 180,000 or so clones, about 54% of which occur a single time. The biggest ten clones account for 16% of the sample.

In this sample, this clone turned up a few times. Its antigen is not yet known. No base-level quality is on record; no much larger clone is a single base apart. CDR1 and CDR2 (SQVTM, ANQGSEA) derive from the germline V gene. Reading from cysteine to phenylalanine, the CDR3 counts 12 amino acids. Only the CDR3 region is kept as DNA, spanning 36 bases read in frame from base 1. The junction carries 9 bases between V and J, which are trimmed by 4 bases and 5 bases respectively. The chain couples TRBV29-1 to TRBJ2-1, with no D gene named confidently. The sequencing used CD4+ T cells sorted from blood, collected at approximately week 61, from a patient treated with tofacitinib. This receptor was obtained from a human donor with alopecia areata. CDR3 reads: CSVVPLDNEQFF. The nucleotides read TGCAGCGTTGTCCCCCTCGACAATGAGCAGTTCTTC.